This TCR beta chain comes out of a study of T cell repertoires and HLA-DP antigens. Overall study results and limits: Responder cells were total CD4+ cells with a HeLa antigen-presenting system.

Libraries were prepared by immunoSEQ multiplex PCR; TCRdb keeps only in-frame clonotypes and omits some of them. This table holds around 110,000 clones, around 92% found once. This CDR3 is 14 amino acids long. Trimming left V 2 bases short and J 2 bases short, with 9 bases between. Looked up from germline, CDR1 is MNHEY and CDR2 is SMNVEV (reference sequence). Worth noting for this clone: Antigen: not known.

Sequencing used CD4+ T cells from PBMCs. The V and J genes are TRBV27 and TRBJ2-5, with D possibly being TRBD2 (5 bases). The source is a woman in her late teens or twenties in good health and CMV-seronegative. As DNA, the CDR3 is TGTGCCAGCAGTTTAAGGACGGGACAAGAGACCCAGTACTTC. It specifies CASSLRTGQETQYF.